This T cell receptor (beta chain) was sequenced in a study of T cell responses to AZD1222 COVID-19 vaccine. In its sample, this clone was seen a few times. What it recognizes is unknown. Deletions cut 1 base from V and 13 bases from J, with 10 bases between. The germline CDR1 and CDR2 sequences are WNHNN and SYGVQD (reference sequence). The length of the CDR3 is 12 residues. TCRdb's copy holds only in-frame clones and misses some; the assay was immunoSEQ multiplex PCR. The sample includes tens of thousands of clones, 85% of them seen just once. Broader study findings: Spike-spanning, vaccine-associated CD4 TCRs were dominant at 160-218 and 743-854. Unmutated variant regions reportedly attract nearly half of all spike-specific TCRs.

This clonotype was obtained from an adult in good health. The sequenced sample was peripheral blood, obtained on day 0 of AZD1222 vaccination. The V and J genes are TRBV10-1 and TRBJ2-2; D may be TRBD2 (5 bases). The CDR3 nucleotides read TGCGCCAGCAGTGAGTGGACCGGAGGGCTGTTTTTT. As protein: CASSEWTGGLFF.